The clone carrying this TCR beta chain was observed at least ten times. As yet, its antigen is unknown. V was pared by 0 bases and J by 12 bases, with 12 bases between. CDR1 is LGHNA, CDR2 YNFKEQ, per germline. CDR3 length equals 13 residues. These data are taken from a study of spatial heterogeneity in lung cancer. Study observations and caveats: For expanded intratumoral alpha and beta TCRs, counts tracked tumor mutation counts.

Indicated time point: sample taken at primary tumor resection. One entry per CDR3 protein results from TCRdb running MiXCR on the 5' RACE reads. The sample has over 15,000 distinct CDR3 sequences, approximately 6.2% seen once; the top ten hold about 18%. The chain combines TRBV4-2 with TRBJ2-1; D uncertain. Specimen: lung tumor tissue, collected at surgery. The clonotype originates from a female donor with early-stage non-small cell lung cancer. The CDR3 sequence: CASSQETTTPQFF. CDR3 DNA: TGTGCCAGCAGCCAAGAGACAACAACTCCGCAGTTCTTC.